These 15 T cell receptor beta chains came from one sample sequenced in a study of siplizumab effects on memory and regulatory T cells (dated by TCRdb to between 2018 and 2020). The method behind the library was the immunoSEQ multiplex PCR assay. TCRdb retrieved this table from immuneACCESS and kept in-frame rearrangements only. Not all clones are present; in checked studies, unresolved V genes account for under half, and no reason is known for the remainder. This sample holds about 110,000 clones; roughly 92% were observed only once. The leading ten clones occupy under 1.5% of the sample. The specimen was CD4+ T cells sorted from blood. All receptors come from a human donor in good health.

This clone was found once. The rearrangement uses TRBV7-8 and TRBJ1-1; D unclear. Looked up from germline, CDR1 is SGHVS and CDR2 is FQNEAQ. CDR3 length: 16 residues. V was shortened by 5 bases and J by 4 bases, with 20 bases between the two germline ends. The DNA of the CDR3 is TGTGCCAGCAGCCCCACCCGCAGTAAGTTGGGCACTGAAGCTTTCTTT. Its translation: CASSPTRSKLGTEAFF.

The CDR3 DNA sequence: TGCAGCGTTGGGCAGACTGCAACTAATGAAAAACTGTTTTTT. Translated: CSVGQTATNEKLFF. This chain joins TRBV29-1 and TRBJ1-4; D not resolved. The CDR3 totals 14 residues. Between the trimmed V and J ends, which lost 4 bases and 0 bases, there was a span of 9 bases. In germline, CDR1 is SQVTM, CDR2 ANQGSEA.

This clone was detected once. This sequence joins TRBV5-4 and TRBJ2-3; maybe TRBD1 (7 bases). V lost 4 bases and J 5 bases, leaving 20 bases between the germline ends. The CDR3 runs to 16 residues. Germline assignment: CDR1 SGHNT and CDR2 YYREEE (reference sequence). DNA for the CDR3: TGTGCCAGCAGCAACAGGGGAGGTTGGGGACTAGATACGCAGTATTTT. Protein: CASSNRGGWGLDTQYF.

This chain links TRBV15 with TRBJ2-3; 9 nucleotides agree with TRBD1. After removal of 2 bases from V and 3 bases from J, the junction contained 6 bases not matched to a gene. Germline V gene sequence: CDR1 LNHNV, CDR2 YYDKDF (reference sequence). CDR3 length equals 16 residues. In DNA, the CDR3 is TGTGCCACCAGCAGAACAGGGGGCGCTGGTACAGATACGCAGTATTTT. This encodes CATSRTGGAGTDTQYF.

The chain uses TRBV19 and TRBJ2-7; weak D call: TRBD2 (5 bases). The CDR3 length is 14 residues. V shed 3 bases and J shed 3 bases, with 12 bases lying between them. CDR1 LNHDA and CDR2 SQIVND come from the germline V gene (reference sequence). The CDR3, as DNA: TGTGCCAGTAGTATTCGGGGTCCCCGCTACGAGCAGTACTTC. This translates into CASSIRGPRYEQYF.

The CDR3, as DNA: TGTGCCAGCAGGCTAGGGAGGGGTGAGAATGAGCAGTTCTTC. The encoded protein is CASRLGRGENEQFF. The gene calls are TRBV11-1 and TRBJ2-1; the match to TRBD2 covers 7 bases. Germline loops: CDR1 SGHAT, CDR2 FQDESV (reference sequence). Losses at the gene ends were 6 bases for V and 7 bases for J; bases not matched to a gene: 9. This CDR3 is 14 amino acids long.

The V gene is TRBV5-1, the J gene TRBJ1-4; the match to TRBD1 covers 9 bases. There are 16 residues in the CDR3. The germline gives CDR1 SGHRS, CDR2 YFSETQ. J lost 1 base, V lost 7 bases, and 8 bases had no gene match. CDR3 in DNA: TGCGCCAGCTGCCCGGGACAGGGTGTAACTAATGAAAAACTGTTTTTT. Translating gives CASCPGQGVTNEKLFF. The full variable domain, rest sourced from reference TRBV5-1 and TRBJ1-4, is KAGVTQTPRYLIKTRGQQVTLSCSPISGHRSVSWYQQTPGQGLQFLFEYFSETQRNKGNFPGRFSGRQFSNSRSEMNVSTLELGDSALYLCASCPGQGVTNEKLFFGSGTQLSVL.

The chain couples TRBV10-1 to TRBJ2-7; TRBD2 agrees at 10 bases. Germline-derived CDR1 and CDR2 are WNHNN and SYGVQD (reference sequence). The CDR3 totals 15 residues. V lost 7 bases to trimming and J lost 3 bases; unmatched junction nucleotides: 9. The CDR3 nucleotides are TGCGCCAGCATTAAGACTAGCGGGTTTTTCTACGAGCAGTACTTC. This codes for CASIKTSGFFYEQYF.

V and J are TRBV6-1 and TRBJ1-2; perhaps TRBD1 as D (6 bases). V was pared by 2 bases and J by 7 bases, with 11 bases between. The CDR3 contains 13 residues. CDR1 and CDR2 from the germline V gene are MNHNS and SASEGT. The CDR3 coding sequence is TGTGCCAGCAGTGAACGGGGGGCAGGTGGCTACACCTTC. Protein sequence: CASSERGAGGYTF.

This clone has only one observation. The same CDR3 also results from other DNA sequences found in this sample. The V call is TRBV12-5, the J call TRBJ2-1; perhaps TRBD1 as D (6 bases). This CDR3 has 15 amino acids. Germline values: CDR1 LGHNT, CDR2 FRNRAP. The germline V and J ends were trimmed by 0 bases and 2 bases, with 8 bases remaining between them. As DNA, the CDR3 is TGTGCTAGTGGTTTGGTACAGGGACCCTACAATGAGCAGTTCTTC. Translated, it gives CASGLVQGPYNEQFF.

The CDR3 bases are TGTGCCAGCTCACCTTCCGGGACAGCAACTTATAGCAATCAGCCCCAGCATTTT. Residues: CASSPSGTATYSNQPQHF. J is TRBJ1-5 and V is TRBV18; 7 bases agree with TRBD1. The CDR3 totals 18 residues. Looked up from germline, CDR1 is KGHSH and CDR2 is LQKENI. Losses at the gene ends were 3 bases for V and 0 bases for J; bases not matched to a gene: 11.

The V gene is TRBV5-4, the J gene TRBJ1-6, with 11 bases fitting TRBD1. There are 16 residues in the CDR3. V was pared by 3 bases and J by 10 bases, with 9 bases of the junction left unmatched. Germline CDR1 and CDR2: SGHNT and YYREEE (reference sequence). This chain's CDR3 is CASSSLTGTGGSPLHF. The CDR3 nucleotides are TGTGCCAGCAGCTCGCTAACCGGGACAGGGGGGTCACCCCTCCACTTT.

The V gene is TRBV6-5, the J gene TRBJ2-1; D is unclear. Germline CDR1 is MNHEY and CDR2 is SVGAGI. V lost 6 bases to trimming and J lost 12 bases, with 12 bases between them. The CDR3 spans 11 residues. The CDR3 DNA reads as TGTGCCAGCAGCTTAGGATTCCGGCAGTTCTTC. It yields the protein CASSLGFRQFF.

The chain couples TRBV6-5 to TRBJ1-2; a possible D gene is TRBD1 (5 bases). The V gene's germline CDR1 is MNHEY and CDR2 SVGAGI. This CDR3 is 15 amino acids long. V dropped 6 bases and J dropped 2 bases, with 16 bases sitting between them. The CDR3 DNA follows: TGTGCCAGCAGATTTTCGACAGAATTCAACTATGGCTACACCTTC. The encoded protein is CASRFSTEFNYGYTF.

The rearrangement joins TRBV18 to TRBJ2-5, with D maybe TRBD1 (6 bases). CDR3 length: 13 residues. V gave up 6 bases and J gave up 4 bases, with 12 bases separating them. The V gene's germline CDR1 is KGHSH and CDR2 LQKENI. DNA of the CDR3: TGTGCCAGCTCTTCAGGGGTTGCAGAGACCCAGTACTTC. This codes for CASSSGVAETQYF. The full variable domain, completed using reference TRBV18 and TRBJ2-5, is NAGVMQNPRHLVRRRGQEARLRCSPMKGHSHVYWYRQLPEEGLKFMVYLQKENIIDESGMPKERFSAEFPKEGPSILRIQQVVRGDSAAYFCASSSGVAETQYFGPGTRLLVL.